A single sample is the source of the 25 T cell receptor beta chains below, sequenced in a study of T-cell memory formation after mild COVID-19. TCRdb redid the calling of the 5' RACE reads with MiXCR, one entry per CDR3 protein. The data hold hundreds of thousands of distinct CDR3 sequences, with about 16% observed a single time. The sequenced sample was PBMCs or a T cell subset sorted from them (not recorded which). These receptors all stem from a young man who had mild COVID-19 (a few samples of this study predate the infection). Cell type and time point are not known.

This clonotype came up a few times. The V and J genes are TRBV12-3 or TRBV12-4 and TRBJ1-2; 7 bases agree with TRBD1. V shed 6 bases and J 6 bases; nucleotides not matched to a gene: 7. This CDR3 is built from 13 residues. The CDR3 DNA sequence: TGTGCCAGCAGCCGACAGGGTTCCCATGGCTACACCTTC. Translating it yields CASSRQGSHGYTF.

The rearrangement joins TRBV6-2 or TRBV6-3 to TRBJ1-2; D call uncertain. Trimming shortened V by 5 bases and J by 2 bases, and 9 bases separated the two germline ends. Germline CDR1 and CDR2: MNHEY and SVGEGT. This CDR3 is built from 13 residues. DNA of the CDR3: TGTGCCAGCAGTGCCCAGAACAACTATGGCTACACCTTC. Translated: CASSAQNNYGYTF.

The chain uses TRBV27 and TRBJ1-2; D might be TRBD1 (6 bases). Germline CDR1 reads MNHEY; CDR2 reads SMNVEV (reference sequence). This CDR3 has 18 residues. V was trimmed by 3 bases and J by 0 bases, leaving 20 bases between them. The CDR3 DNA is TGTGCCAGCAGTTTCCTCGTTGACAGGCGGCGCTCTAACTATGGCTACACCTTC. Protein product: CASSFLVDRRRSNYGYTF.

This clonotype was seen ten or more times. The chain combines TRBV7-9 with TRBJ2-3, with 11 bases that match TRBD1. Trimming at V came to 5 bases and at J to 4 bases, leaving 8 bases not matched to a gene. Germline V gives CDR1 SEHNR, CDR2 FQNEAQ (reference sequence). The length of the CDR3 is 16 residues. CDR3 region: CASSPRTGGGADTQYF. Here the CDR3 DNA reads TGTGCCAGCAGCCCGCGGACAGGGGGCGGCGCAGATACGCAGTATTTT.

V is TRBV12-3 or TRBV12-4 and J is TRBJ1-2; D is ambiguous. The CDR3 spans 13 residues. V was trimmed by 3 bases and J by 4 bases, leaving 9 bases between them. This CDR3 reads CASSFPGRYGYTF. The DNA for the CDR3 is TGTGCCAGCAGTTTCCCCGGCCGCTATGGCTACACCTTC.

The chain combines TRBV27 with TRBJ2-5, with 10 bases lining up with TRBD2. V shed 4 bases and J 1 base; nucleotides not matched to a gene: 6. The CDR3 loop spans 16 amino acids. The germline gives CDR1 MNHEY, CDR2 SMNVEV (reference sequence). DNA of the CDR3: TGTGCCAGCAGTTCATCTAGCGGGGGTTTCCAAGAGACCCAGTACTTC. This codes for CASSSSSGGFQETQYF.

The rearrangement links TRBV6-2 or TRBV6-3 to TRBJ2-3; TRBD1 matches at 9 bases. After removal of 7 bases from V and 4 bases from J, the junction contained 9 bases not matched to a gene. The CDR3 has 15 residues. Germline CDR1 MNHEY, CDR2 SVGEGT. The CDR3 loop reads CASKYRGRWADTQYF. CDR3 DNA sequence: TGTGCCAGCAAATACAGGGGGCGATGGGCAGATACGCAGTATTTT.

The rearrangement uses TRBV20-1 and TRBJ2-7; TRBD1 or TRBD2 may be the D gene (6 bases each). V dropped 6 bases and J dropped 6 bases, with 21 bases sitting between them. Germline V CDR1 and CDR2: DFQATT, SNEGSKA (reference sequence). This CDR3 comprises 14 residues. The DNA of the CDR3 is TGCAGTGCCCTAAAGGGGGGCAGGGCGGGCGAGCAGTACTTC. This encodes CSALKGGRAGEQYF.

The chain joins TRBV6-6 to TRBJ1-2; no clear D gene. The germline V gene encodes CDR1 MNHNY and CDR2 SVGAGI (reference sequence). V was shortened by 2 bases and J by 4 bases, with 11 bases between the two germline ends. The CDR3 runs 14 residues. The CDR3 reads CASSYLGISYGYTF. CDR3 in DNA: TGTGCCAGCAGTTACCTGGGAATTAGCTATGGCTACACCTTC.

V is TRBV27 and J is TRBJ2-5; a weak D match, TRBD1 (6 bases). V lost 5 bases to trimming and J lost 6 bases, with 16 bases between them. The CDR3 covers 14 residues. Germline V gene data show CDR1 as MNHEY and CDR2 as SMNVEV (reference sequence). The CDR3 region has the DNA TGTGCCAGCAGTGCAACAGGGAGAGGCAAGACCCAGTACTTC. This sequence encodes CASSATGRGKTQYF.

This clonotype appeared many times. CDR3 sequence reads: CASSQEVPRIRASGGEQFF. The CDR3 nucleotides are TGCGCCAGCAGCCAAGAGGTACCTCGAATTAGGGCTTCTGGGGGTGAGCAGTTCTTC. The chain uses TRBV4-3 and TRBJ2-1; TRBD1 or TRBD2 may be the D gene (5 bases each). Germline CDR1 is LGHNA and CDR2 is YSLEER. The CDR3 contains 19 residues. The V and J ends lost 0 bases and 9 bases respectively, with 27 bases between them.

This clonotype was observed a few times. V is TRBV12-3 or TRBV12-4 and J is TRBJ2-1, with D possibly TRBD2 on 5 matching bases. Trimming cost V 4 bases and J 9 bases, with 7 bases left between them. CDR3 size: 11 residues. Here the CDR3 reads CASSYAGEQFF. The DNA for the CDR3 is TGTGCCAGCAGTTATGCGGGTGAGCAGTTCTTC.

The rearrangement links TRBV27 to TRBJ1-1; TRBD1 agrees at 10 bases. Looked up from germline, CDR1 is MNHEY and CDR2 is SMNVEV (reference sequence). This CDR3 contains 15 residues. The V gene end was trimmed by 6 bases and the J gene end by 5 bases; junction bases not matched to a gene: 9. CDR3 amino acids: CASRVFGTGDTEAFF. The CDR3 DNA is TGTGCCAGCAGGGTGTTTGGGACAGGGGATACTGAAGCTTTCTTT.

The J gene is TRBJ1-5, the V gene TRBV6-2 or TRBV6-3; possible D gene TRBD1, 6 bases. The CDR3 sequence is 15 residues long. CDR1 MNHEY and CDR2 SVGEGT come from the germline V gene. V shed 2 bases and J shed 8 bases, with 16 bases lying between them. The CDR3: CASSYPKDSAEPQHF. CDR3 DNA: TGTGCCAGCAGTTACCCTAAGGACAGCGCGGAGCCCCAGCATTTT.

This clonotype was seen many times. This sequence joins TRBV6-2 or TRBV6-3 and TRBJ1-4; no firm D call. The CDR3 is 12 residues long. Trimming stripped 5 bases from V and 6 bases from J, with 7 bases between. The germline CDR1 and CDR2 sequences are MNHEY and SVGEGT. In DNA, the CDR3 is TGTGCCAGCAGTCCCGCGGATGAAAAACTGTTTTTT. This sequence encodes CASSPADEKLFF.

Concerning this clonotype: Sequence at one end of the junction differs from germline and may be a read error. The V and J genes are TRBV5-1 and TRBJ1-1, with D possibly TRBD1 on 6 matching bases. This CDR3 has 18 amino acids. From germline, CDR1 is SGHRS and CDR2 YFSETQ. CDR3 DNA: TGCGCCAGCAGCCGCAGGGCTTCCGACGGGGGCCTGGGCGGTGAAGCTTTATTT. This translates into CASSRRASDGGLGGEALF. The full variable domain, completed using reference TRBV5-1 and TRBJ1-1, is KAGVTQTPRYLIKTRGQQVTLSCSPISGHRSVSWYQQTPGQGLQFLFEYFSETQRNKGNFPGRFSGRQFSNSRSEMNVSTLELGDSALYLCASSRRASDGGLGGEALFGQGTRLTVV.

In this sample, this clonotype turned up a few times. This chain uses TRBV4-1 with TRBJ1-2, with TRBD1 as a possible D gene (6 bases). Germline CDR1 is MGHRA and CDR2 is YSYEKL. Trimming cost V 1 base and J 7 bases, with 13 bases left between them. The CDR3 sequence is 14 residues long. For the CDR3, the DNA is TGCGCCAGCAGCCAAGTTAGGCAGGGGCCTGGCTACACCTTC. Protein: CASSQVRQGPGYTF.

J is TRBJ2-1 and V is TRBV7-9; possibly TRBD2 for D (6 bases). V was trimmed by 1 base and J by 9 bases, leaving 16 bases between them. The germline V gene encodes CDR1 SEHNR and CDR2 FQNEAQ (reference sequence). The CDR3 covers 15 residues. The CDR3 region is CASSLGFGWRGEQFF. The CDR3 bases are TGTGCCAGCAGCTTAGGATTCGGGTGGAGGGGTGAGCAGTTCTTC.

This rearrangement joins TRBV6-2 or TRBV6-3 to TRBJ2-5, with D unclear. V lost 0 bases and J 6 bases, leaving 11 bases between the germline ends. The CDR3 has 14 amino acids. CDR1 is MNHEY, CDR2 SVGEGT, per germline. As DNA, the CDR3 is TGTGCCAGCAGTTACTCTGGGCCCCTCCAGACCCAGTACTTC. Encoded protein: CASSYSGPLQTQYF.

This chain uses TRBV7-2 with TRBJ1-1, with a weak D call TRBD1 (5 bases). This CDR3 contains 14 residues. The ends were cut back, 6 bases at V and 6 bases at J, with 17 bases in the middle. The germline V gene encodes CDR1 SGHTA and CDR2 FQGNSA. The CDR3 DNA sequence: TGTGCCAGCAGAAAAAAAGACAGCCCCCCTGAAGCTTTCTTT. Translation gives CASRKKDSPPEAFF.

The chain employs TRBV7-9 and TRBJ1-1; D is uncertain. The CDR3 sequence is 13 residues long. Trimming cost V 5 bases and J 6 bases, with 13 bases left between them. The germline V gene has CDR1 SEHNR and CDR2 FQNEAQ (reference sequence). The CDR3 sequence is CASSPQIGPEAFF. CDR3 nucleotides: TGTGCCAGCAGCCCTCAAATCGGACCTGAAGCTTTCTTT.

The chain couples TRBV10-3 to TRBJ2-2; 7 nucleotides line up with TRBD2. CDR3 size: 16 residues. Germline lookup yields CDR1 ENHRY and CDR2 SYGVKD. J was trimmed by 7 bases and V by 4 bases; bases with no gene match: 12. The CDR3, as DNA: TGTGCCATCAGTGGATACGGGGGGACGTCCGGCGGGGAGCTGTTTTTT. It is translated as CAISGYGGTSGGELFF.

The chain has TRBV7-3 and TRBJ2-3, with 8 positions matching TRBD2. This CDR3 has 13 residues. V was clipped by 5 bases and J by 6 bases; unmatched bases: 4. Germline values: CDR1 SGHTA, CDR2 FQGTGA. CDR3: CASSPGGHDTQYF. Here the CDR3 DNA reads TGTGCCAGCAGCCCGGGGGGGCACGATACGCAGTATTTT.

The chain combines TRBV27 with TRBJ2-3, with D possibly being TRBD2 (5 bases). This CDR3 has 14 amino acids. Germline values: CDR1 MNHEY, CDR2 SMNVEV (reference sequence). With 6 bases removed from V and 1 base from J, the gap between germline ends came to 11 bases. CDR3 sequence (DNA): TGTGCCAGCAGGGAGGCCTTAGGCACAGATACGCAGTATTTT. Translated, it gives CASREALGTDTQYF.

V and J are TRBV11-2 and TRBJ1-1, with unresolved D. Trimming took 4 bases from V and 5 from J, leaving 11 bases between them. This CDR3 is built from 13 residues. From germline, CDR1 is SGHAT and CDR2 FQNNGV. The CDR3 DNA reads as TGTGCCAGCAGCTGGGCCGGAGGAACTGAAGCTTTCTTT. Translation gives CASSWAGGTEAFF.